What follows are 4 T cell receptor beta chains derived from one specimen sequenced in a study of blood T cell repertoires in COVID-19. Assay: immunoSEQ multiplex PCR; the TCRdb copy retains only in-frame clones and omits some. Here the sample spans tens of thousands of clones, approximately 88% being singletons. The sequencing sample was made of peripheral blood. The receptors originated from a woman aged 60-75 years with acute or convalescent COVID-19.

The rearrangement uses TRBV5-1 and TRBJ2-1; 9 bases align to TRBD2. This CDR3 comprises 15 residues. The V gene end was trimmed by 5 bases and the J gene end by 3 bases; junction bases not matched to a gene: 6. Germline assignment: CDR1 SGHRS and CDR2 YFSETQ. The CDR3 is CASRPSGILYNEQFF. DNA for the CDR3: TGCGCCAGCAGACCTAGCGGGATCCTCTACAATGAGCAGTTCTTC.

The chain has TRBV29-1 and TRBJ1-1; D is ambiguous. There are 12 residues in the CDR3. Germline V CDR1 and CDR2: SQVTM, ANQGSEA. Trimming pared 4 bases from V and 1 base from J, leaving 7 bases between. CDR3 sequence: CSVVSRNTEAFF. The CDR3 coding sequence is TGCAGCGTTGTATCCAGGAACACTGAAGCTTTCTTT.

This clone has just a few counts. CDR3 sequence: CASSIQGIFSPLHF. The CDR3 coding sequence is TGTGCCAGTAGTATTCAGGGGATCTTTTCACCCCTCCACTTT. This chain connects TRBV19 to TRBJ1-6; the D gene is possibly TRBD1 (6 bases). The germline CDR1 and CDR2 sequences are LNHDA and SQIVND (reference sequence). With 3 bases removed from V and 9 bases from J, the gap between germline ends came to 12 bases. This CDR3 is 14 amino acids long.

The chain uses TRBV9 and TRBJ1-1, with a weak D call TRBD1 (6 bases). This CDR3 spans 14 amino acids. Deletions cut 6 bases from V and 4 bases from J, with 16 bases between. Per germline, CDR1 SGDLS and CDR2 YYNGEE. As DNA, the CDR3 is TGTGCCAGCACTCTAGGGCCAGGGGCCACTGAAGCTTTCTTT. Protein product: CASTLGPGATEAFF.